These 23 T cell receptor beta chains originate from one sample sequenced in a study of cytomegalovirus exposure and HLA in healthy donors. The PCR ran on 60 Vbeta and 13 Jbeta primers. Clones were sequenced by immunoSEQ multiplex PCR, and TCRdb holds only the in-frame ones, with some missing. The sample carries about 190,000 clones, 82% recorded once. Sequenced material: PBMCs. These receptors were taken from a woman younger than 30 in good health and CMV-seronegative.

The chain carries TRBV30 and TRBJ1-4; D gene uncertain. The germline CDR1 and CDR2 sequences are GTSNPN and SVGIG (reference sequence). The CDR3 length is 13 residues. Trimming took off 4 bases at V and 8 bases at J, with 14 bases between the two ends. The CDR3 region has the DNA TGTGCCTGGATGGGAGACCCGAGCGAAAAACTGTTTTTT. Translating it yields CAWMGDPSEKLFF.

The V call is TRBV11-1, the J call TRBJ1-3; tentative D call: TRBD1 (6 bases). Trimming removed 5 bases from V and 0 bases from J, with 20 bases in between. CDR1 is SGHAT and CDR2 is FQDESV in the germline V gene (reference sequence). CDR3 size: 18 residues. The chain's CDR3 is CASSPTTGTTSSGNTIYF. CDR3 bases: TGTGCCAGCAGCCCAACGACCGGGACAACCAGCTCTGGAAACACCATATATTTT.

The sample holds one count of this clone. CDR3 in DNA: TGTGCCAGCAGGGGACTAGCGGGAGGGCAGTACTTC. As protein: CASRGLAGGQYF. The chain joins TRBV27 to TRBJ2-5, with 16 bases aligning to TRBD2. J lost 11 bases, V lost 6 bases, and 0 bases had no gene match. The CDR3 sequence is 12 residues long. The germline V gene has CDR1 MNHEY and CDR2 SMNVEV (reference sequence).

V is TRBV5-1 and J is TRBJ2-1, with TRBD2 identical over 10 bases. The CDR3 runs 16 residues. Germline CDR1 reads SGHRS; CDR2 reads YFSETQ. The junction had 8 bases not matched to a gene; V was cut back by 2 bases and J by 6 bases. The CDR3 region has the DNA TGCGCCAGCAGCTTAATCTCTGGACTAGCGGCCAATGAGCAGTTCTTC. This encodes CASSLISGLAANEQFF.

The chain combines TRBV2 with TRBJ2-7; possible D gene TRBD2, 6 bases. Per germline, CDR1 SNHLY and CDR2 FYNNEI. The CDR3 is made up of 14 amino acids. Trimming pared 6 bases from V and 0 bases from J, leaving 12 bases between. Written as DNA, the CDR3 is TGTGCCAGCAGGTCTGGACTACTCTCCTACGAGCAGTACTTC. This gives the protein CASRSGLLSYEQYF. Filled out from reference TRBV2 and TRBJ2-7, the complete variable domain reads EPEVTQTPSHQVTQMGQEVILRCVPISNHLYFYWYRQILGQKVEFLVSFYNNEISEKSEIFDDQFSVERPDGSNFTLKIRSTKLEDSAMYFCASRSGLLSYEQYFGPGTRLTVT.

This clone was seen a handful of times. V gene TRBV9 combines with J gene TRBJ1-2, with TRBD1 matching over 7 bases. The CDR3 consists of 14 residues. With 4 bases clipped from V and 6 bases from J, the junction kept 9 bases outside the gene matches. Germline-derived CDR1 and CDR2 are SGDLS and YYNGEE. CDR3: CASSRYGTVDGYTF. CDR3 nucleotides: TGTGCCAGCAGCAGATACGGGACAGTCGATGGCTACACCTTC. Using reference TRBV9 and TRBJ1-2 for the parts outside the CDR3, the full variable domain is DSGVTQTPKHLITATGQRVTLRCSPRSGDLSVYWYQQSLDQGLQFLIQYYNGEERAKGNILERFSAQQFPDLHSELNLSSLELGDSALYFCASSRYGTVDGYTFGSGTRLTVV.

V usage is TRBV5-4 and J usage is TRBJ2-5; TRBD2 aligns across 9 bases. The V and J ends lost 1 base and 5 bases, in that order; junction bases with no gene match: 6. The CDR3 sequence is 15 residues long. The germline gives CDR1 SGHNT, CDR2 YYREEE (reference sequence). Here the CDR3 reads CASSLQREVWETQYF. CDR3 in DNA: TGTGCCAGCAGCTTGCAGCGGGAGGTCTGGGAGACCCAGTACTTC.

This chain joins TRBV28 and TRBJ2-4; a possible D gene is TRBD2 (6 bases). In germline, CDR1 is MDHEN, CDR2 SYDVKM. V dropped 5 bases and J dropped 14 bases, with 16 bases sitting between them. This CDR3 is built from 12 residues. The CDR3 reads CASSSQTSNKYF. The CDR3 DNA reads TGTGCCAGCAGTAGCCAGACTAGTAATAAGTACTTC.

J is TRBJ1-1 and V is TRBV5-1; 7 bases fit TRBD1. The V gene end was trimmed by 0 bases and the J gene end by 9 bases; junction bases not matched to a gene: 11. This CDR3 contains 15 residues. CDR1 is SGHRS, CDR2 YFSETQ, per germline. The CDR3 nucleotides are TGCGCCAGCAGCTTGGACGGGACAGCCGGGGCCAAAGCTTTCTTT. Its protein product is CASSLDGTAGAKAFF.

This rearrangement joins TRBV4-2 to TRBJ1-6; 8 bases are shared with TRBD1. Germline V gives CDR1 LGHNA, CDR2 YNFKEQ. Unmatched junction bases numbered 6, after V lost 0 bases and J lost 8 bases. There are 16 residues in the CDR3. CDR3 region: CASSQEGRQGYSPLHF. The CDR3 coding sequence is TGTGCCAGCAGCCAAGAAGGGAGACAGGGGTATTCACCCCTCCACTTT.

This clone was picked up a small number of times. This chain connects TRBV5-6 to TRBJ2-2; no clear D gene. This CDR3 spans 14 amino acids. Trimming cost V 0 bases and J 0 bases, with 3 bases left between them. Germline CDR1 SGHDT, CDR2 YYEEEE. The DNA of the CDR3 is TGTGCCAGCAGCTTGGGGCCGAACACCGGGGAGCTGTTTTTT. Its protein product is CASSLGPNTGELFF.

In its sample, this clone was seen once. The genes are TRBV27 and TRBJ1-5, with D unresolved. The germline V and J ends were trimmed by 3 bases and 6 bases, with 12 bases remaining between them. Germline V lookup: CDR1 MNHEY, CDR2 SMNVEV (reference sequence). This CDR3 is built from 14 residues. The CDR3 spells CASSFGGKGQPQHF. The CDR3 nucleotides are TGTGCCAGCAGTTTTGGAGGAAAAGGTCAGCCCCAGCATTTT.

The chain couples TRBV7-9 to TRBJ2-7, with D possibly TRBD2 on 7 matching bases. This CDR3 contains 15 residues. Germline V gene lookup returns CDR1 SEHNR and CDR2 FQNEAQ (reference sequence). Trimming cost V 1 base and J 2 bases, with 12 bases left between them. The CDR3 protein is CASSLGGGQTYEQYF. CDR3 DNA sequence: TGTGCCAGCAGCTTAGGGGGGGGGCAGACCTACGAGCAGTACTTC.

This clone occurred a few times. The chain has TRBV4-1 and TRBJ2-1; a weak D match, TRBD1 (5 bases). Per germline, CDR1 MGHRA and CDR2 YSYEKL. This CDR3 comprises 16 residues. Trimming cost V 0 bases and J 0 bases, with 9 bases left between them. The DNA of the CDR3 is TGCGCCAGCAGCCAAGATCCACAGGACTCCTACAATGAGCAGTTCTTC. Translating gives CASSQDPQDSYNEQFF.

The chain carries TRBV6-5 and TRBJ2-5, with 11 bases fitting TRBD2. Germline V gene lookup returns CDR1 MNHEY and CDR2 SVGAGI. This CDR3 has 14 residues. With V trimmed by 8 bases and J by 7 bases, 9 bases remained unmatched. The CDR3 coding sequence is TGTGCCAGCTCCTTAGCGGGGGGGCAGGGGACCCAGTACTTC. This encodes CASSLAGGQGTQYF.

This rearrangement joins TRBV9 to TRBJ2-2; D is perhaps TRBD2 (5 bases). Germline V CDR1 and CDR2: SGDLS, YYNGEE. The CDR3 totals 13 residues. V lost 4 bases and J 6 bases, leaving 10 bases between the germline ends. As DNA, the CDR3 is TGTGCCAGCAGCCCCCTCGGGGCCGGGGAGCTGTTTTTT. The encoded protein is CASSPLGAGELFF.

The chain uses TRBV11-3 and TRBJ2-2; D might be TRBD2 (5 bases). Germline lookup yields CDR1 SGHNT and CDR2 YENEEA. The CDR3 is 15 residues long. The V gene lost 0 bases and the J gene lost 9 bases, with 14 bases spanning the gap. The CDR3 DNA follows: TGTGCCAGCAGCTTAGATTCGGCTAGCCTCAGGGAGCTGTTTTTT. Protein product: CASSLDSASLRELFF. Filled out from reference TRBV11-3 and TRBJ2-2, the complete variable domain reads EAGVVQSPRYKIIEKKQPVAFWCNPISGHNTLYWYLQNLGQGPELLIRYENEEAVDDSQLPKDRFSAERLKGVDSTLKIQPAELGDSAVYLCASSLDSASLRELFFGEGSRLTVL.

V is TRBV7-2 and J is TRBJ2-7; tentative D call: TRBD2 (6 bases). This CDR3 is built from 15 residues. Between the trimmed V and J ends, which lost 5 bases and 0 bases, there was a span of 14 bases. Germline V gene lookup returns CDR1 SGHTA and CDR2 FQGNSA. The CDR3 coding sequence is TGTGCCAGCAGCGGTACCTCCGGGAGCTCCTACGAGCAGTACTTC. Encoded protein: CASSGTSGSSYEQYF.

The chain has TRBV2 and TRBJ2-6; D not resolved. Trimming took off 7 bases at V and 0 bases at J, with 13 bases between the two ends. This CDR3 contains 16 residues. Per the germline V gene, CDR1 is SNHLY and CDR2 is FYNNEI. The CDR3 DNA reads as TGTGCCAGCACACTGAGCCCTTACTCTGGGGCCAACGTCCTGACTTTC. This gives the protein CASTLSPYSGANVLTF. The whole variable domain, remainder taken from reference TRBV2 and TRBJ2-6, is EPEVTQTPSHQVTQMGQEVILRCVPISNHLYFYWYRQILGQKVEFLVSFYNNEISEKSEIFDDQFSVERPDGSNFTLKIRSTKLEDSAMYFCASTLSPYSGANVLTFGAGSRLTVL.

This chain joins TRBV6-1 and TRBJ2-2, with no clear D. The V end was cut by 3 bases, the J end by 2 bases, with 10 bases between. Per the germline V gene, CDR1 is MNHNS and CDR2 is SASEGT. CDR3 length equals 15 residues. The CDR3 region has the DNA TGTGCCAGCAGTGACGTTGCGGCCAACACCGGGGAGCTGTTTTTT. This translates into CASSDVAANTGELFF.

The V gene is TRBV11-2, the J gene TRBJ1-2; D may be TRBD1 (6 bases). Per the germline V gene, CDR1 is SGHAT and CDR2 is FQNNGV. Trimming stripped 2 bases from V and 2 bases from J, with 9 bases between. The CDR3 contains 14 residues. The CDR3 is CASSLSTGNYGYTF. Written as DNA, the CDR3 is TGTGCCAGCAGCTTATCTACAGGGAACTATGGCTACACCTTC.

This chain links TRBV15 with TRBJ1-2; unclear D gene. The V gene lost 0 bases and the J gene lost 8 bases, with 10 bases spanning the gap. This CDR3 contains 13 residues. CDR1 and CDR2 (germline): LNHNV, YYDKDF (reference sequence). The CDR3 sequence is CATSRDLAGGYTF. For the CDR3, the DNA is TGTGCCACCAGCAGAGACCTGGCGGGGGGCTACACCTTC.

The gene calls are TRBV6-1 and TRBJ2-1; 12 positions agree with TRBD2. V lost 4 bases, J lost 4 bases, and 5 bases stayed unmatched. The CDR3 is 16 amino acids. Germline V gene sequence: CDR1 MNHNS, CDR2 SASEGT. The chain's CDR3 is CASSATGTSGYNEQFF. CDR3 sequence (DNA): TGTGCCAGCAGTGCGACCGGGACTAGCGGGTACAATGAGCAGTTCTTC.